Listed below are T cell receptor beta chains from one sample, sequenced in a study of identical twins. TCRdb fed the 5' RACE reads into MiXCR, producing one record per CDR3 protein. The sample contains roughly 570,000 distinct CDR3 sequences, around 9.6% of which appear only once. This same sample was also part of a study on yellow fever vaccine responses in identical twins.

What was sequenced was PBMCs. Source of these receptors: a woman between 18 and 30 years old in good health. Both conserved end residues are part of each CDR3. The D gene is left open where the match is weak. Clone size appears in some rows only: once, few, many, or a class for an expanded clone.

D	V	size	J	DNA	CDR3
NA	TRBV5-1	many	TRBJ1-2	TGCGCCAGCAGCTTCGGCGGGAAGGACTACACCTTC	CASSFGGKDYTF
TRBD1	TRBV24-1	NA	TRBJ2-2	TGTGCCACCAGTGATTTGGCCGGGACAGGGAACACCGGGGAGCTGTTTTTT	CATSDLAGTGNTGELFF
NA	TRBV7-9	few	TRBJ2-7	TGTGCCAGCAGCTACACCGACCTGACTAGCTCCTACGAGCAGTACTTC	CASSYTDLTSSYEQYF
TRBD2	TRBV12-3/TRBV12-4	few	TRBJ2-2	TGTGCCAGCAGGACTAGCGGGAGGAACACCGGGGAGCTGTTTTTT	CASRTSGRNTGELFF
NA	TRBV14	many	TRBJ2-1	TGTGCCAGCAGCCAATACGCGGGGGCATATGAGCAGTTCTTC	CASSQYAGAYEQFF
TRBD2	TRBV7-2	NA	TRBJ2-7	TGTGCCAGCAGCTTCACTACTAGCGGGAGCGGGCAGTACTTC	CASSFTTSGSGQYF
TRBD2	TRBV6-6	few	TRBJ2-4	TGTGCCAGCATTCAGGGAGGGAGGAACATTCAGTACTTC	CASIQGGRNIQYF
TRBD1	TRBV27	few	TRBJ2-6	TGTGCCAGCAGTTTCCGGGACAGGGGATCCGACTCTGGGGCCAACGTCCTGACTTTC	CASSFRDRGSDSGANVLTF
TRBD1	TRBV11-2	many	TRBJ2-7	TGTGCCAGCAGCTTATCACCATCGGGACAGGGAACCTACGAGCAGTACTTC	CASSLSPSGQGTYEQYF
NA	TRBV6-4	many	TRBJ2-3	TGTGCCAGCAGTGCGGGGCGGACTAGCACAGATACGCAGTATTTT	CASSAGRTSTDTQYF
NA	TRBV20-1	NA	TRBJ2-4	TGCAGTGTTAACCCCGGGGGGCTGGGCAAAAACATTCAGTACTTC	CSVNPGGLGKNIQYF
TRBD2	TRBV4-3	many	TRBJ2-4	TGCGCCAGTAGAGCAGAGGTTGCCCTAGCGGGAGTTCGTGACATTCAGTACTTC	CASRAEVALAGVRDIQYF
NA	TRBV6-6	few	TRBJ1-1	TGTGCCAGCAACCTGAACTGGAACACTGAAGCTTTCTTT	CASNLNWNTEAFF
NA	TRBV4-1	NA	TRBJ1-2	TGCGCCAGCAGCCCAGCTCAAAGGGCTAACTATGGCTACACCTTC	CASSPAQRANYGYTF
TRBD1	TRBV10-2	NA	TRBJ2-2	TGCGCCAGCAAGCGGGACAGGGGGACCGGGGAGCTGTTTTTT	CASKRDRGTGELFF
NA	TRBV4-1	few	TRBJ2-7	TGCGCCAGCAGCCAAGAAGGAGTCAGTAGCTCCTACGAGCAGTACTTC	CASSQEGVSSSYEQYF
TRBD2	TRBV4-2	few	TRBJ2-7	TGTGCCAGCAGCCAAGCCCTAGCGGGAGGGGAGCAGTACTTC	CASSQALAGGEQYF
TRBD1	TRBV18	many	TRBJ1-1	TGTGCCAGCTCAGGGCCGGGACAGGACACTGAAGCTTTCTTT	CASSGPGQDTEAFF
NA	TRBV27	NA	TRBJ1-1	TGTGCCAGCACCGTTACAGGAAGCCGGGAAGCTTTCTTT	CASTVTGSREAFF